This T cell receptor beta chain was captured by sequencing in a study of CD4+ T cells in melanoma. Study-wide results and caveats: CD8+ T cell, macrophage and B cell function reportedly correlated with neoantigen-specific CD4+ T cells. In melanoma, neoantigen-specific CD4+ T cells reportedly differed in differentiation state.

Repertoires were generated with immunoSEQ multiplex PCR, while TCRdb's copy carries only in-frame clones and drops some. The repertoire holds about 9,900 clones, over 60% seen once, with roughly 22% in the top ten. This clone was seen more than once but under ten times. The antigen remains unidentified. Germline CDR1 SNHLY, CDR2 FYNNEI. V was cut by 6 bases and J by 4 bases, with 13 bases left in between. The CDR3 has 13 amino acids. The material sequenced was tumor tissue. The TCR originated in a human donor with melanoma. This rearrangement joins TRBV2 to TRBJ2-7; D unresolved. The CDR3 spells CASSAQRDYEQYF. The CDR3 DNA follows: TGTGCCAGCAGCGCTCAGCGAGATTACGAGCAGTACTTC.